This passage covers 16 T cell receptor beta chains from one sample sequenced in a study of tumor-infiltrating lymphocytes in primary liver carcinoma (dated 2017 in TCRdb). Blood RNA was extracted from unsorted whole blood with TRIzol reagent; germline DNA came from the DNeasy Blood & Tissue kit. The listed sequencing device is Illumina HiSeq 2500. Using a constant-region primer and ProtoScript II reverse transcriptase, TCRbeta-specific cDNA was reverse-transcribed from around 520 ng total RNA. TCRbeta libraries were built with three nested multiplex PCR rounds, a slightly modified ARM-PCR procedure. Each of the first two PCR rounds ran for about 9 cycles and used multiplex TRBV1-TRBV30 forward primers together with a Cbeta reverse primer. TCRdb trimmed the raw reads at Q25, called clones with MiXCR and kept productive beta chains. CDR3 protein sequences are deduplicated, and each keeps its most common genes and DNA. For this sample the table gives about 320,000 distinct CDR3 sequences, of which less than 75% were detected only once. Clones ranked in the top ten supply roughly 9% of the sample.

Sequenced sample: peripheral blood. The source of these receptors is a man aged 35-49 years with primary liver carcinoma and hepatitis B virus infection.

In its sample, this clonotype was seen a few times. The CDR3 end shows no conserved phenylalanine or tryptophan, and so a read error is likely. V is TRBV6-5 and J is TRBJ2-1, with D hard to call. Between the trimmed V and J ends, which lost 5 bases and 3 bases, there was a span of 17 bases. CDR1 and CDR2 from the germline V gene are MNHEY and SVGAGI. This CDR3 has 16 amino acids. The CDR3 region is CASSAQPRLDYNEQFL. The CDR3 region has the DNA TGTGCCAGCAGTGCCCAGCCGAGACTTGACTACAATGAGCAGTTCCTC.

This clonotype has just one count. Given a much more abundant clone one base away, this may be a read error. V and J are TRBV6-5 and TRBJ2-7, with no clear D. The length of the CDR3 is 13 residues. The germline CDR1 and CDR2 sequences are MNHEY and SVGAGI. V gave up 6 bases and J gave up 3 bases, with 12 bases separating them. CDR3 nucleotides: TGTGCCAGCAGCTCAGGATTCTTCTACGAGCAGTACTTC. This encodes CASSSGFFYEQYF.

In the case of this clonotype: Germline is not matched at one junction end, which may reflect a read error. J is TRBJ2-1 and V is TRBV28; TRBD1 matches 7 bases. Germline loops: CDR1 MDHEN, CDR2 SYDVKM. The CDR3 totals 12 residues. CDR3 DNA: TGTGCCAGCAGTATGACAGGGCCCCTCCCCCTCTTC. The encoded protein is CASSMTGPLPLF. The variable domain in full, with the rest retrieved from reference TRBV28 and TRBJ2-1, is DVKVTQSSRYLVKRTGEKVFLECVQDMDHENMFWYRQDPGLGLRLIYFSYDVKMKEKGDIPEGYSVSREKKERFSLILESASTNQTSMYLCASSMTGPLPLFGPGTRLTVL.

About this clonotype: Since no conserved phenylalanine or tryptophan closes the CDR3, a read error is the likely cause. CDR3 DNA sequence: TGCAGAGTGGGCCCGGGATGGGGAATAAACACTGAAGCTTTCTAT. Amino acid sequence: CRVGPGWGINTEAFY. The V gene is TRBV29-1, the J gene TRBJ1-1, with D uncertain. The germline gives CDR1 SQVTM, CDR2 ANQGSEA. The length of the CDR3 is 15 residues.

As to this clonotype: This may arise from a read error, as a much more abundant clone is one base away. The chain combines TRBV12-3 or TRBV12-4 with TRBJ2-3, with D possibly called TRBD1 or TRBD2 (5 bases each). V was cut by 7 bases and J by 1 base, with 12 bases left in between. This CDR3 is 14 amino acids long. The CDR3 DNA reads TGTGCCAGCAACGACGGGGCCCGCACAGATACGCAGTATTTT. Protein product: CASNDGARTDTQYF.

Concerning this clonotype: The junction shows a germline mismatch at one end, possibly a read error. The rearrangement joins TRBV2 to TRBJ2-5, with TRBD2 matching over 8 bases. This CDR3 is 15 amino acids long. Germline V gives CDR1 SNHLY, CDR2 FYNNEI. CDR3 in DNA: TGTGCCAGCAGTGGTCCGGGAGGGCCGGGAGAGACCCAGTGCTTC. Translated: CASSGPGGPGETQCF.

This clonotype was recorded many times. The chain uses TRBV29-1 and TRBJ1-1; TRBD1 might be the D (5 bases). The CDR3 covers 14 residues. V gave up 0 bases and J gave up 5 bases, with 13 bases separating them. Germline V lookup: CDR1 SQVTM, CDR2 ANQGSEA. The CDR3 DNA sequence: TGCAGCGTTGAAGAAAGACATTGGGGGACTGAAGCTTTCTTT. Its translation is CSVEERHWGTEAFF. The variable domain in full, with the rest retrieved from reference TRBV29-1 and TRBJ1-1, is SAVISQKPSRDICQRGTSLTIQCQVDSQVTMMFWYRQQPGQSLTLIATANQGSEATYESGFVIDKFPISRPNLTFSTLTVSNMSPEDSSIYLCSVEERHWGTEAFFGQGTRLTVV.

The CDR3: CASTSGASGVYSYNEQFF. CDR3 coding DNA: TGTGCCAGCACATCAGGGGCTAGCGGGGTATACTCCTACAATGAGCAGTTCTTC. This rearrangement joins TRBV6-2 or TRBV6-3 to TRBJ2-1; the match to TRBD2 covers 9 bases. The germline V gene has CDR1 MNHEY and CDR2 SVGEGT. The CDR3 covers 18 residues. Losses at the gene ends were 7 bases for V and 0 bases for J; bases not matched to a gene: 13.

About this clonotype: A read error may produce the germline difference seen at one junction end. The rearrangement links TRBV5-1 to TRBJ2-1; 12 bases map to TRBD2. The CDR3 is 15 residues long. Germline lookup yields CDR1 SGHRS and CDR2 YFSETQ. The CDR3 region is CASSIGLAGYNDQFF. Written as DNA, the CDR3 is TGCGCCAGCAGCATAGGACTAGCGGGATACAATGATCAGTTCTTC.

As for this clonotype: One end of the junction does not line up with germline, which may come from a read error. The chain uses TRBV6-1 and TRBJ2-1, with D perhaps matching TRBD2 (6 bases). CDR3 length: 15 amino acids. Germline V gene data show CDR1 as MNHNS and CDR2 as SASEGT. In nucleotides, the CDR3 is TGTGCCAGCAATGAATGGGGGGACTCCTACAATGAGCAGTTCTTC. It codes for CASNEWGDSYNEQFF.

This chain uses TRBV6-5 with TRBJ2-3; 10 bases match TRBD2. With V trimmed by 4 bases and J by 4 bases, 11 bases remained unmatched. CDR1 and CDR2 (germline): MNHEY, SVGAGI. CDR3 length: 17 amino acids. CDR3 region: CASSSSRLAGTPDTQYF. In DNA, the CDR3 is TGTGCCAGCAGTTCCTCGAGACTAGCGGGTACCCCAGATACGCAGTATTTT.

As to this clonotype: This could be a read error, since a much larger clone is one nucleotide away. No conserved phenylalanine or tryptophan ends this CDR3, so it is likely a read error. The genes are TRBV7-9 and TRBJ1-2; possible D gene TRBD1, 6 bases. V was shortened by 0 bases and J by 9 bases, with 11 bases between the two germline ends. This CDR3 comprises 13 residues. Germline V gene sequence: CDR1 SEHNR, CDR2 FQNEAQ (reference sequence). The CDR3 protein is CASSLAQGGSYTL. In DNA, the CDR3 is TGTGCCAGCAGCTTAGCACAGGGTGGGAGCTACACCTTA.

Turning to this clonotype: At one of its ends the junction is not consistent with the germline gene, which may arise from a read error. The gene calls are TRBV5-1 and TRBJ2-6, with D perhaps matching TRBD2 (5 bases). There are 16 residues in the CDR3. Germline V CDR1 and CDR2: SGHRS, YFSETQ. CDR3 amino acids: CASSLSSLSGVNVLTF. The CDR3 region has the DNA TGCGCCAGCAGCTTGTCTAGCCTATCTGGGGTCAACGTCCTGACTTTC. The full variable domain, in which reference TRBV5-1 and TRBJ2-6 provide the parts outside the CDR3, is KAGVTQTPRYLIKTRGQQVTLSCSPISGHRSVSWYQQTPGQGLQFLFEYFSETQRNKGNFPGRFSGRQFSNSRSEMNVSTLELGDSALYLCASSLSSLSGVNVLTFGAGSRLTVL.

This clonotype was detected a few times. This could be a read error, since a much larger clone is one nucleotide away. This chain uses TRBV29-1 with TRBJ1-1, with a tentative D call TRBD1 (6 bases). Germline V gene lookup returns CDR1 SQVTM and CDR2 ANQGSEA. The CDR3 consists of 13 residues. CDR3 sequence: CSVEEEGGTEAFF. In nucleotides, the CDR3 is TGCAGCGTCGAAGAGGAGGGGGGAACTGAAGCTTTCTTT.

A remark on this clonotype: A much larger clone differs from this one at a single base, so this may be a read error. The chain employs TRBV4-2 and TRBJ1-6; D unclear. Per the germline V gene, CDR1 is LGHNA and CDR2 is YNFKEQ. The CDR3 contains 13 residues. The CDR3: CASSQAEGSPPHF. The CDR3 nucleotides are TGTGCCAGCAGCCAAGCCGAGGGTTCACCCCCCCACTTT.

The chain recombines TRBV24-1 with TRBJ2-1; 11 bases are a match to TRBD2. The CDR3 consists of 13 residues. Looked up from germline, CDR1 is KGHDR and CDR2 is SFDVKD. V dropped 8 bases and J dropped 7; count of bases not matched to a gene: 3. Written as DNA, the CDR3 is TGTGCCACCAATTCTAGCGGGAGGAATGAGCAGTTCTTC. It specifies CATNSSGRNEQFF.